The rows below give T cell receptor beta chains drawn from one sample of a study of T cell repertoires in cytomegalovirus infection. TCRdb ran MiXCR on the reads and lists one entry per CDR3 protein. The sample records around 430,000 distinct CDR3 sequences, about two fifths being singletons. The antigens for these receptors are not known. The sample here was cultured PBMCs, taken from culture after CMV antigen stimulation. These TCRs come from a human donor in good health (CMV status not recorded). Some clones in this sample may be carry-over from other donors' samples. Each CDR3 is given without its conserved first and last residue. Size values are once, few and many counts, or a class for expanded clones, and some rows have none.

j_gene: TRBJ2-5
abundance: -
v_gene: TRBV7-9
CDR3aa: ASSLRRSPSGGKETQY

j_gene: TRBJ1-2
abundance: many
v_gene: TRBV12-3/TRBV12-4
CDR3aa: ASTILGKDGYT

j_gene: TRBJ1-2
abundance: -
v_gene: TRBV28
CDR3aa: ASSLSFTGGGYT

j_gene: TRBJ2-7
abundance: few
v_gene: TRBV7-8
CDR3aa: ASSQTGYGYEQY

j_gene: TRBJ2-1
abundance: few
v_gene: TRBV7-9
CDR3aa: ASSQGSSF

j_gene: TRBJ2-7
abundance: few
v_gene: TRBV7-2
CDR3aa: ASSSGSGADYEQY

j_gene: TRBJ2-1
abundance: few
v_gene: TRBV7-4
CDR3aa: ATETWGRASDNEQF

j_gene: TRBJ1-2
abundance: -
v_gene: TRBV7-6
CDR3aa: ASSAGTGGGNYGYT

j_gene: TRBJ1-3
abundance: -
v_gene: TRBV7-7
CDR3aa: ASSSHLEDTIY

j_gene: TRBJ2-1
abundance: few
v_gene: TRBV28
CDR3aa: ASTLAGVTGNEQF

j_gene: TRBJ2-1
abundance: -
v_gene: TRBV11-2
CDR3aa: ASSPSRREQF

j_gene: TRBJ1-5
abundance: -
v_gene: TRBV18
CDR3aa: ASSPLGETSNQPQH

j_gene: TRBJ2-7
abundance: few
v_gene: TRBV7-2
CDR3aa: ASSLAPLAGFYEQY

j_gene: TRBJ2-6
abundance: few
v_gene: TRBV19
CDR3aa: ASSMRTGASGANVLT

j_gene: TRBJ2-5
abundance: -
v_gene: TRBV19
CDR3aa: ASSVSGTSGQETQY

j_gene: TRBJ1-5
abundance: -
v_gene: TRBV12-3/TRBV12-4
CDR3aa: ASTRFVGDQPQH

j_gene: TRBJ1-5
abundance: once
v_gene: TRBV6-2/TRBV6-3
CDR3aa: ASSDELTQGPNQPQH

j_gene: TRBJ2-1
abundance: -
v_gene: TRBV29-1
CDR3aa: SVAGTRGGEQF

j_gene: TRBJ2-7
abundance: -
v_gene: TRBV6-2/TRBV6-3
CDR3aa: ASSYSRQGDYEQY

j_gene: TRBJ2-7
abundance: few
v_gene: TRBV28
CDR3aa: ASSHRLAVNYEQY

j_gene: TRBJ2-3
abundance: -
v_gene: TRBV7-9
CDR3aa: ASSAGQGRTDTQY

j_gene: TRBJ2-7
abundance: few
v_gene: TRBV7-2
CDR3aa: ASSLGGSKHEQY

j_gene: TRBJ2-1
abundance: once
v_gene: TRBV20-1
CDR3aa: SAREGLAGSYNEQF

j_gene: TRBJ1-5
abundance: few
v_gene: TRBV7-2
CDR3aa: ASSLRRQAGQPQH

j_gene: TRBJ2-7
abundance: -
v_gene: TRBV7-8
CDR3aa: ASGGTGGSYEQY

j_gene: TRBJ2-2
abundance: -
v_gene: TRBV6-6
CDR3aa: ASSYPFGLGASNTGELF

j_gene: TRBJ2-3
abundance: -
v_gene: TRBV27
CDR3aa: ASSPIVYDTQY

j_gene: TRBJ2-2
abundance: many
v_gene: TRBV7-2
CDR3aa: ASSLRVANTGELF

j_gene: TRBJ1-1
abundance: -
v_gene: TRBV20-1
CDR3aa: SARGTVTEAF

j_gene: TRBJ1-6
abundance: -
v_gene: TRBV14
CDR3aa: ASSQFDTSPLH

j_gene: TRBJ2-1
abundance: -
v_gene: TRBV12-3/TRBV12-4
CDR3aa: ASFLGSYNEQF

j_gene: TRBJ2-1
abundance: -
v_gene: TRBV4-3
CDR3aa: ASSQATSGGSYNEQF

j_gene: TRBJ2-5
abundance: few
v_gene: TRBV7-9
CDR3aa: ASSFFSFREETQY

j_gene: TRBJ1-2
abundance: -
v_gene: TRBV7-2
CDR3aa: ASSLRRGDRGYT

j_gene: TRBJ1-4
abundance: -
v_gene: TRBV27
CDR3aa: ASSLLRGKLF

j_gene: TRBJ2-3
abundance: -
v_gene: TRBV20-1
CDR3aa: SASFSGRARTDTQY

j_gene: TRBJ2-3
abundance: -
v_gene: TRBV7-2
CDR3aa: ASSDDGQAQY

j_gene: TRBJ1-4
abundance: -
v_gene: TRBV12-3/TRBV12-4
CDR3aa: ASTVGTANEKLF

j_gene: TRBJ2-1
abundance: few
v_gene: TRBV7-2
CDR3aa: ASSLVGTPNEQF

j_gene: TRBJ1-3
abundance: -
v_gene: TRBV7-6
CDR3aa: ASSLVGGDGNTIY

j_gene: TRBJ1-3
abundance: -
v_gene: TRBV7-6
CDR3aa: ASSGKERALGDTIY

j_gene: TRBJ1-5
abundance: -
v_gene: TRBV19
CDR3aa: ASSIRGDRYSNQPQH

j_gene: TRBJ2-2
abundance: few
v_gene: TRBV7-2
CDR3aa: ASSWAGGLNTGELF

j_gene: TRBJ1-3
abundance: -
v_gene: TRBV28
CDR3aa: ASMEAGTISGNTIY

j_gene: TRBJ1-1
abundance: few
v_gene: TRBV28
CDR3aa: ASSVTGGTEAF

j_gene: TRBJ2-1
abundance: -
v_gene: TRBV7-8
CDR3aa: ASSSGLAGRYEGTYNEQF

j_gene: TRBJ2-1
abundance: few
v_gene: TRBV19
CDR3aa: ASSIVTAGSNEQF

j_gene: TRBJ2-7
abundance: -
v_gene: TRBV12-3/TRBV12-4
CDR3aa: ASSLVPSGESEQY

j_gene: TRBJ2-3
abundance: -
v_gene: TRBV9
CDR3aa: ASSVSPPPDTQY

j_gene: TRBJ2-3
abundance: -
v_gene: TRBV15
CDR3aa: ATSRDPGTGTDTQY

j_gene: TRBJ2-7
abundance: -
v_gene: TRBV7-2
CDR3aa: ASSLDRWSYEQY

j_gene: TRBJ2-5
abundance: many
v_gene: TRBV7-2
CDR3aa: ASSLVGPSGIAETQY

j_gene: TRBJ1-4
abundance: -
v_gene: TRBV19
CDR3aa: ASRDSTNEKLF

j_gene: TRBJ2-7
abundance: once
v_gene: TRBV15
CDR3aa: ATSRPASSYEQY

j_gene: TRBJ1-1
abundance: -
v_gene: TRBV7-9
CDR3aa: ASSPGTLIATEAF